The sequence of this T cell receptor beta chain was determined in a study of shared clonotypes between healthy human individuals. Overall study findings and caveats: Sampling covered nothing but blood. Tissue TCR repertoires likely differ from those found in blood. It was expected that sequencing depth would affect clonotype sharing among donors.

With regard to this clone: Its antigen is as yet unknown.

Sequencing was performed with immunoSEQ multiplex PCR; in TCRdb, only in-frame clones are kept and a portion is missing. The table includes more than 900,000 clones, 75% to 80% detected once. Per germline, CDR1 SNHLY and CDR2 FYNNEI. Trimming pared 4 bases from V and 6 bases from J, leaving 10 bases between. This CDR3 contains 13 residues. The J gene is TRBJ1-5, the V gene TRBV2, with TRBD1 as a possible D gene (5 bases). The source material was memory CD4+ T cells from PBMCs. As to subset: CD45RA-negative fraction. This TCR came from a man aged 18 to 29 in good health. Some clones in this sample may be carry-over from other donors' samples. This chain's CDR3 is CASSVGGPQPQHF. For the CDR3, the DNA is TGTGCCAGCAGTGTTGGGGGTCCTCAGCCCCAGCATTTT.